This T cell receptor (beta chain) was identified during a study of OX40 agonist ivuxolimab in advanced cancers. Study background: Participants averaged about 66 years of age (range roughly 23 to 80) and were roughly 83% male. Partial responses occurred in Three dose-escalation patients, one with hepatocellular carcinoma and two with cutaneous melanoma.

Autoimmune disease history or systemic immunosuppression disqualified patients. Assay: immunoSEQ multiplex PCR; the TCRdb copy retains only in-frame clones and omits some. The data contain some 65,000 clones, around 87% of them singletons. General study findings and limits: Antigen specificity remained undetermined for the expanded peripheral T cells.

Details on this clone: Its antigen remains unidentified.

Trimming removed 2 bases from V and 8 bases from J, with 21 bases in between. This CDR3 has 17 residues. Germline V gives CDR1 KGHSH, CDR2 LQKENI. This chain joins TRBV18 and TRBJ2-2, with D tentatively TRBD1 (6 bases). The sequencing used CD4+ or CD8+ T cells sorted from blood, collected in a trial of the OX40 agonist ivuxolimab. This receptor was obtained from an adult with an advanced solid tumor such as melanoma, head and neck, liver or kidney cancer. Written as DNA, the CDR3 is TGTGCCAGCTCACCAAATAACCTTTTGGGGACATCTGGGGAGCTGTTTTTT. This gives the protein CASSPNNLLGTSGELFF.